These T cell receptor beta chains were read from a single sample in a study of cytomegalovirus exposure and HLA in healthy donors. The data were produced by immunoSEQ multiplex PCR, yet TCRdb's version contains in-frame clones alone and is incomplete. The table shows 95,000 to 110,000 clones, with 77% occurring only once. Sequenced material: PBMCs. Every receptor here comes from a male donor in good health and CMV-seronegative. The CDR3 runs from the conserved cysteine through the conserved F or W. The order of the fields is clone size, D gene, J gene, V gene, CDR3 protein, CDR3 DNA. D genes are given only for firm matches. Size values are once, few and many counts, or a class for expanded clones, and some rows have none.

clone_size: .
d_call: .
j_call: TRBJ2-2
v_call: TRBV4-1
cdr3_aa: CASSQTGTRNTGELFF
cdr3_nt: TGCGCCAGCAGCCAAACCGGGACAAGAAACACCGGGGAGCTGTTTTTT

clone_size: few
d_call: .
j_call: TRBJ1-4
v_call: TRBV28
cdr3_aa: CASSLSTTNEKLFF
cdr3_nt: TGTGCCAGCAGTTTGTCCACAACTAATGAAAAACTGTTTTTT

clone_size: .
d_call: TRBD2
j_call: TRBJ2-1
v_call: TRBV27
cdr3_aa: CASSGLAGTSNEQFF
cdr3_nt: TGTGCCAGCAGTGGACTAGCGGGCACAAGCAATGAGCAGTTCTTC

clone_size: .
d_call: .
j_call: TRBJ1-3
v_call: TRBV19
cdr3_aa: CASSIQSGLSGNTIYF
cdr3_nt: TGTGCCAGTAGTATACAGTCAGGGCTCTCTGGAAACACCATATATTTT

clone_size: .
d_call: .
j_call: TRBJ2-1
v_call: TRBV11-1
cdr3_aa: CASSLEGTFNEQFF
cdr3_nt: TGTGCCAGCAGCTTAGAGGGGACTTTTAATGAGCAGTTCTTC

clone_size: .
d_call: .
j_call: TRBJ2-7
v_call: TRBV5-4
cdr3_aa: CASSLGGLASSSYEQYF
cdr3_nt: TGTGCCAGCAGCTTGGGAGGCCTAGCGTCTAGCTCCTACGAGCAGTACTTC

clone_size: .
d_call: .
j_call: TRBJ2-7
v_call: TRBV2
cdr3_aa: CASSVLDEQYF
cdr3_nt: TGTGCCAGCAGTGTCCTCGACGAGCAGTACTTC

clone_size: .
d_call: .
j_call: TRBJ2-3
v_call: TRBV27
cdr3_aa: CASSPLAFPTDTQYF
cdr3_nt: TGTGCCAGCAGTCCGCTAGCATTTCCCACAGATACGCAGTATTTT

clone_size: .
d_call: .
j_call: TRBJ2-3
v_call: TRBV27
cdr3_aa: CASSLPPGEQRGTDTQYF
cdr3_nt: TGTGCCAGCAGTTTACCCCCCGGCGAACAGCGGGGCACAGATACGCAGTATTTT

clone_size: .
d_call: TRBD2
j_call: TRBJ2-2
v_call: TRBV5-1
cdr3_aa: CASRPAGGPSGELFF
cdr3_nt: TGCGCCAGCAGGCCAGCGGGAGGGCCAAGCGGGGAGCTGTTTTTT

clone_size: .
d_call: TRBD2
j_call: TRBJ2-7
v_call: TRBV6-5
cdr3_aa: CASSREAGRFSEQYF
cdr3_nt: TGTGCCAGCAGCCGGGAGGCGGGGCGGTTTTCCGAGCAGTACTTC

clone_size: .
d_call: .
j_call: TRBJ2-3
v_call: TRBV13
cdr3_aa: CASSFTYETDTQYF
cdr3_nt: TGTGCCAGCAGCTTCACGTACGAGACAGATACGCAGTATTTT

clone_size: .
d_call: .
j_call: TRBJ2-7
v_call: TRBV28
cdr3_aa: CASSFGGEQYF
cdr3_nt: TGTGCCAGCAGTTTCGGTGGCGAGCAGTACTTC

clone_size: .
d_call: TRBD2
j_call: TRBJ2-1
v_call: TRBV27
cdr3_aa: CASSSPASGRNEQFF
cdr3_nt: TGTGCCAGCAGTTCCCCGGCTAGCGGGAGGAATGAGCAGTTCTTC

clone_size: .
d_call: TRBD2
j_call: TRBJ2-1
v_call: TRBV6-1
cdr3_aa: CASSASSGAGEQFF
cdr3_nt: TGTGCCAGCAGCGCCAGTAGCGGGGCCGGGGAGCAGTTCTTC

clone_size: .
d_call: .
j_call: TRBJ2-2
v_call: TRBV29-1
cdr3_aa: CSVARGYTGELFF
cdr3_nt: TGCAGCGTTGCCAGGGGCTATACCGGGGAGCTGTTTTTT

clone_size: .
d_call: TRBD2
j_call: TRBJ2-3
v_call: TRBV4-1
cdr3_aa: CASSQGFGTTSTDTQYF
cdr3_nt: TGCGCCAGCAGCCAAGGCTTTGGGACTACTAGCACAGATACGCAGTATTTT

clone_size: .
d_call: .
j_call: TRBJ2-7
v_call: TRBV5-1
cdr3_aa: CASSSNTYEQYF
cdr3_nt: TGCGCCAGCAGTTCGAATACTTACGAGCAGTACTTC

clone_size: .
d_call: .
j_call: TRBJ2-3
v_call: TRBV7-9
cdr3_aa: CASTNRESQADTQYF
cdr3_nt: TGTGCCAGCACCAACCGGGAGTCTCAGGCAGATACGCAGTATTTT

clone_size: .
d_call: TRBD2
j_call: TRBJ2-2
v_call: TRBV7-9
cdr3_aa: CASSQRTSGIGELFF
cdr3_nt: TGTGCCAGCAGCCAGCGGACTAGCGGGATCGGGGAGCTGTTTTTT

clone_size: .
d_call: TRBD2
j_call: TRBJ2-5
v_call: TRBV11-2
cdr3_aa: CASSEGTSGPQETQYF
cdr3_nt: TGTGCCAGCAGCGAAGGGACTAGCGGACCTCAAGAGACCCAGTACTTC

clone_size: once
d_call: .
j_call: TRBJ2-7
v_call: TRBV5-1
cdr3_aa: CASRLDSSHEQYF
cdr3_nt: TGCGCCAGCAGGTTGGACAGTTCCCACGAGCAGTACTTC

clone_size: .
d_call: TRBD1
j_call: TRBJ1-3
v_call: TRBV7-9
cdr3_aa: CASSLSGTAGNTIYF
cdr3_nt: TGTGCCAGCAGCCTTTCCGGGACAGCTGGAAACACCATATATTTT

clone_size: .
d_call: TRBD1
j_call: TRBJ2-5
v_call: TRBV18
cdr3_aa: CASCPGQGETQYF
cdr3_nt: TGTGCCAGCTGCCCGGGACAGGGAGAGACCCAGTACTTC

clone_size: .
d_call: TRBD1
j_call: TRBJ2-2
v_call: TRBV28
cdr3_aa: CASSPGGTGAAGELFF
cdr3_nt: TGTGCCAGCAGTCCCGGAGGGACAGGGGCCGCCGGGGAGCTGTTTTTT

clone_size: .
d_call: .
j_call: TRBJ2-7
v_call: TRBV19
cdr3_aa: CASSISGDAVEQYF
cdr3_nt: TGTGCCAGTAGTATATCAGGGGATGCGGTCGAGCAGTACTTC

clone_size: once
d_call: .
j_call: TRBJ2-7
v_call: TRBV19
cdr3_aa: CASSIGGTYEQYF
cdr3_nt: TGTGCCAGTAGTATTGGCGGGACTTACGAGCAGTACTTC

clone_size: .
d_call: TRBD1
j_call: TRBJ2-7
v_call: TRBV30
cdr3_aa: CAWQGASGYEQYF
cdr3_nt: TGTGCCTGGCAGGGGGCGTCGGGCTACGAGCAGTACTTC